Each of the 25 T cell receptor beta chains below was sequenced from the same sample in a study of T cells in tumors after PD-1 blockade. Here immunoSEQ multiplex PCR was the method, and the copy in TCRdb shows in-frame clones only, minus some. The sample records tens of thousands of clones, roughly 80% being singletons. Material: PBMCs, obtained before anti-PD-1 therapy. These receptors were collected from a human donor with advanced basal cell or squamous cell carcinoma (not recorded which).

This chain uses TRBV6-6 with TRBJ2-7; D is possibly TRBD1 (6 bases). Germline V gives CDR1 MNHNY, CDR2 SVGAGI (reference sequence). V was clipped by 7 bases and J by 0 bases, with 13 bases between them. The CDR3 is 14 residues long. The CDR3 region has the DNA TGTGCCAGCACCACAGGGACAAGCTCCTACGAGCAGTACTTC. The encoded protein is CASTTGTSSYEQYF.

The chain links TRBV4-1 to TRBJ1-5; TRBD1 aligns across 10 bases. The CDR3 consists of 16 residues. With 5 bases clipped from V and 7 bases from J, the junction kept 11 bases outside the gene matches. Germline V gene lookup returns CDR1 MGHRA and CDR2 YSYEKL. DNA of the CDR3: TGCGCCAGCAGCACAGGGACAGGGGCCTCAGGGCAGCCCCAGCATTTT. It codes for CASSTGTGASGQPQHF.

This chain links TRBV11-3 with TRBJ2-7; D is perhaps TRBD2 (5 bases). V shed 6 bases and J shed 0 bases, with 12 bases lying between them. The CDR3 contains 14 residues. CDR1 is SGHNT, CDR2 YENEEA, per germline. The chain's CDR3 is CASRATGSSYEQYF. CDR3 bases: TGTGCCAGCAGGGCTACTGGGAGCTCCTACGAGCAGTACTTC. Combining the CDR3 with reference TRBV11-3 and TRBJ2-7 gives the whole variable domain EAGVVQSPRYKIIEKKQPVAFWCNPISGHNTLYWYLQNLGQGPELLIRYENEEAVDDSQLPKDRFSAERLKGVDSTLKIQPAELGDSAVYLCASRATGSSYEQYFGPGTRLTVT.

The chain joins TRBV4-2 to TRBJ2-7; no reliable D call. Germline CDR1 reads LGHNA; CDR2 reads YNFKEQ. Trimming took 3 bases from V and 2 from J, leaving 11 bases between them. CDR3 size: 14 residues. Written as DNA, the CDR3 is TGTGCCAGCAGCCAGAATCACGTGACCTACGAGCAGTACTTC. Translated: CASSQNHVTYEQYF.

The chain employs TRBV27 and TRBJ2-2; D not certain. The V end lost 2 bases, the J end lost 4 bases, and 5 bases lay between the germline ends. Germline V lookup: CDR1 MNHEY, CDR2 SMNVEV (reference sequence). The CDR3 is 13 amino acids. CDR3 in amino acids: CASSLTVTGELFF. DNA of the CDR3: TGTGCCAGCAGTTTAACAGTCACCGGGGAGCTGTTTTTT.

The CDR3 sequence is CASSRPRQGTGSPLHF. The CDR3 region has the DNA TGTGCCAGCAGTCGGCCGAGACAGGGGACTGGTTCACCCCTCCACTTT. The chain couples TRBV6-2 or TRBV6-3 to TRBJ1-6; TRBD1 agrees at 8 bases. With V trimmed by 5 bases and J by 9 bases, 12 bases remained unmatched. Per germline, CDR1 MNHEY and CDR2 SVGEGT. The CDR3 runs 16 residues.

This clone was found a few times. This rearrangement joins TRBV12-3 or TRBV12-4 to TRBJ1-4, with unresolved D. V was clipped by 1 base and J by 11 bases, with 8 bases between them. The CDR3 extends over 12 amino acids. CDR3 protein: CASSLESTKLFF. CDR3 sequence (DNA): TGTGCCAGCAGTTTAGAGTCTACCAAACTGTTTTTT.

The chain combines TRBV6-2 or TRBV6-3 with TRBJ2-1, with 15 bases lining up with TRBD2. J gave up 9 bases and V 5 bases, and 8 bases lay outside the gene matches. CDR3 length: 16 amino acids. CDR1 is MNHEY and CDR2 is SVGEGT in the germline V gene. CDR3 region: CASSTHPGLAGGEQFF. The DNA of the CDR3 is TGTGCCAGCAGTACACACCCGGGACTAGCGGGAGGTGAGCAGTTCTTC.

The chain links TRBV6-5 to TRBJ2-6; 7 bases map to TRBD1. V dropped 2 bases and J dropped 2; count of bases not matched to a gene: 3. The CDR3 loop spans 16 amino acids. Germline V gene sequence: CDR1 MNHEY, CDR2 SVGAGI. CDR3 in DNA: TGTGCCAGCAGTTACCGTACAGGGGCTGGGGCCAACGTCCTGACTTTC. Translated, it gives CASSYRTGAGANVLTF.

This rearrangement joins TRBV29-1 to TRBJ1-2; 10 nucleotides align to TRBD1. J was trimmed by 7 bases and V by 1 base; bases with no gene match: 12. From germline, CDR1 is SQVTM and CDR2 ANQGSEA. This CDR3 is 16 amino acids long. This CDR3 is CSVEGQSGTGVFGYTF. CDR3 in DNA: TGCAGCGTTGAAGGACAATCCGGGACAGGGGTTTTTGGCTACACCTTC.

J is TRBJ2-1 and V is TRBV24-1; possibly TRBD2 for D (5 bases). CDR1 KGHDR and CDR2 SFDVKD come from the germline V gene. The CDR3 contains 13 residues. The V end was cut by 9 bases, the J end by 4 bases, with 12 bases between. Written as DNA, the CDR3 is TGTGCCACCGGTCGGGATTTGTACAATGAGCAGTTCTTC. Residues: CATGRDLYNEQFF.

The genes are TRBV6-5 and TRBJ1-3; perhaps TRBD1 as D (6 bases). This CDR3 has 12 residues. The V end was cut by 7 bases, the J end by 7 bases, with 11 bases between. In germline, CDR1 is MNHEY, CDR2 SVGAGI. The DNA for the CDR3 is TGTGCCAGCATCCCGCAGGGGAACACCATATATTTT. It encodes CASIPQGNTIYF.

The chain employs TRBV27 and TRBJ1-1, with TRBD1 matching 8 bases. The CDR3 loop spans 16 amino acids. J was trimmed by 0 bases and V by 1 base; bases with no gene match: 4. Germline CDR1 is MNHEY and CDR2 is SMNVEV (reference sequence). The CDR3 DNA is TGTGCCAGCAGTTTATTGGCAGGGGGCCTGAACACTGAAGCTTTCTTT. Translation gives CASSLLAGGLNTEAFF.

The rearrangement joins TRBV7-9 to TRBJ2-7, with TRBD1 matching 9 bases. V shed 5 bases, J shed 4 bases, and the junction held 3 bases outside the gene matches. Per the germline V gene, CDR1 is SEHNR and CDR2 is FQNEAQ (reference sequence). The length of the CDR3 is 13 residues. This chain's CDR3 is CASSTGQGYEQYF. For the CDR3, the DNA is TGTGCCAGCAGCACCGGACAGGGGTACGAGCAGTACTTC.

The J gene is TRBJ2-6, the V gene TRBV9; D might be TRBD1 (6 bases). The CDR3 contains 18 residues. V was trimmed by 0 bases and J by 1 base, leaving 14 bases between them. In germline, CDR1 is SGDLS, CDR2 YYNGEE. This CDR3 is CASSVGIQGVSGANVLTF. The CDR3 DNA follows: TGTGCCAGCAGCGTAGGAATACAGGGAGTATCTGGGGCCAACGTCCTGACTTTC.

The chain joins TRBV11-3 to TRBJ2-6; 15 nucleotides agree with TRBD2. With V trimmed by 0 bases and J by 4 bases, 7 bases remained unmatched. Germline CDR1 is SGHNT and CDR2 is YENEEA. CDR3 length: 20 amino acids. The CDR3 bases are TGTGCCAGCAGCTTAGAGCGCGGACTAGCGGGAGGGAAGGGGGCCAACGTCCTGACTTTC. Translating it yields CASSLERGLAGGKGANVLTF. Full variable domain (rest looked up from reference TRBV11-3 and TRBJ2-6): EAGVVQSPRYKIIEKKQPVAFWCNPISGHNTLYWYLQNLGQGPELLIRYENEEAVDDSQLPKDRFSAERLKGVDSTLKIQPAELGDSAVYLCASSLERGLAGGKGANVLTFGAGSRLTVL.

The V and J genes are TRBV3-1 (or the pseudogene TRBV3-2) and TRBJ2-5; the D gene is possibly TRBD2 (5 bases). V was pared by 0 bases and J by 5 bases, with 16 bases between. Germline V gene lookup returns CDR1 LGHDT and CDR2 YNNKEL (reference sequence). CDR3 length: 16 residues. The CDR3, as DNA: TGTGCCAGCAGCCAAGATCTTCAGAGGGCCAGGGAGACCCAGTACTTC. Translated, it gives CASSQDLQRARETQYF.

This chain joins TRBV2 and TRBJ1-2, with no clear D. From germline, CDR1 is SNHLY and CDR2 FYNNEI. V was trimmed by 3 bases and J by 0 bases, leaving 8 bases between them. This CDR3 is built from 14 residues. The CDR3: CASSEVRANYGYTF. For the CDR3, the DNA is TGTGCCAGCAGTGAGGTTAGAGCTAACTATGGCTACACCTTC. Full variable domain (rest looked up from reference TRBV2 and TRBJ1-2): EPEVTQTPSHQVTQMGQEVILRCVPISNHLYFYWYRQILGQKVEFLVSFYNNEISEKSEIFDDQFSVERPDGSNFTLKIRSTKLEDSAMYFCASSEVRANYGYTFGSGTRLTVV.

The chain joins TRBV7-2 to TRBJ2-7; D possibly matches TRBD1 or TRBD2 (5 bases each). V lost 4 bases and J 6 bases, leaving 16 bases between the germline ends. CDR1 SGHTA and CDR2 FQGNSA come from the germline V gene. The CDR3 runs to 14 residues. CDR3 DNA: TGTGCCAGCAGCTCCGGTGGGACGTATGTCGAGCAGTACTTC. This sequence encodes CASSSGGTYVEQYF.

This chain uses TRBV5-1 with TRBJ1-2; TRBD1 aligns across 7 bases. CDR3 length: 15 residues. The trim removed 0 bases at V and 0 bases at J, leaving 2 bases unmatched. Germline V gives CDR1 SGHRS, CDR2 YFSETQ. The CDR3 nucleotides are TGCGCCAGCAGCTTGGGGACAGGAGCTAACTATGGCTACACCTTC. The encoded protein is CASSLGTGANYGYTF.

This clone was observed a handful of times. The chain couples TRBV6-2 or TRBV6-3 to TRBJ2-7, with D possibly TRBD2 on 6 matching bases. This CDR3 spans 15 amino acids. Trimming cost V 6 bases and J 7 bases, with 22 bases left between them. Germline V gives CDR1 MNHEY, CDR2 SVGEGT. This chain's CDR3 is CASSYYPGLGSEQYF. In DNA, the CDR3 is TGTGCCAGCAGCTATTATCCGGGACTGGGGTCGGAGCAGTACTTC.

This clone has only one observation. The chain recombines TRBV4-2 with TRBJ1-2; a weak D match, TRBD1 (6 bases). V lost 2 bases to trimming and J lost 4 bases, with 17 bases between them. CDR3 length: 16 residues. The germline V gene encodes CDR1 LGHNA and CDR2 YNFKEQ. The CDR3 region has the DNA TGTGCCAGCAGCCAATCTGGCGGGGGCAGTAGCTATGGCTACACCTTC. The encoded protein is CASSQSGGGSSYGYTF.

The chain links TRBV2 to TRBJ2-4; D not certain. The V end lost 7 bases, the J end lost 0 bases, and 7 bases lay between the germline ends. Germline V gene sequence: CDR1 SNHLY, CDR2 FYNNEI. The CDR3 loop spans 13 amino acids. CDR3 loop: CASKGQAKNIQYF. The CDR3 coding sequence is TGTGCCAGCAAAGGGCAAGCCAAAAACATTCAGTACTTC.

The rearrangement uses TRBV7-8 and TRBJ1-3; tentatively, D is TRBD1 (6 bases). V shed 5 bases and J shed 4 bases, with 12 bases lying between them. Germline V gene data show CDR1 as SGHVS and CDR2 as FQNEAQ. The CDR3 loop spans 14 amino acids. DNA of the CDR3: TGTGCCAGCAGCCATGGACAGACAGGAAACACCATATATTTT. This codes for CASSHGQTGNTIYF.

The chain links TRBV6-5 to TRBJ2-7; D may be TRBD1 (5 bases). Germline V gene lookup returns CDR1 MNHEY and CDR2 SVGAGI. CDR3 length equals 15 residues. Trimming pared 2 bases from V and 0 bases from J, leaving 11 bases between. CDR3: CASSYGAAFSYEQYF. As DNA, the CDR3 is TGTGCCAGCAGTTACGGGGCAGCCTTCTCCTACGAGCAGTACTTC.